This T cell receptor (beta chain) was observed in a study of T cell responses to AZD1222 COVID-19 vaccine. Whole-study findings and limits: Nearly half of spike-specific TCRs reportedly target unmutated variant regions. The donor group comprised mostly white British people and more females; the analysis possibly underestimated clonal diversity.

Measured with immunoSEQ multiplex PCR; TCRdb has only the in-frame clones, and not every one. This sample has 150,000 to 200,000 clones, with roughly 92% found just once. As regards this clone: What it binds is not known.

Trimming took 2 bases from V and 4 from J; bases not matched to a gene: 8. CDR3 length: 16 residues. Germline loops: CDR1 MNHEY, CDR2 SVGAGI. This receptor was identified in an adult who received the AZD1222 COVID-19 vaccine. The source material was peripheral blood, sampled 28 days after the second AZD1222 dose. The chain joins TRBV6-5 to TRBJ2-1; 7 bases are a match to TRBD1. The CDR3 nucleotides read TGTGCCAGCAGTTACCCTCGGACAGGTCCTTACAATGAGCAGTTCTTC. Translating gives CASSYPRTGPYNEQFF.